This T cell receptor (beta chain) was found in a study of blood T cells in healthy people across ages (dated by TCRdb to between 2014 and 2017). About the full investigation: In model experiments, template switching captured about one uniquely barcoded TCR beta cDNA molecule for every two T cells. The study measured age-related changes in TCR beta repertoire diversity using deep sequencing normalized with unique cDNA molecular identifiers. Four age groups were formed from the donors: young (average approximately 15 years), middle-aged (around 41), aged (about 62) and long-lived (82). To avoid experimental bias, donors of different ages were randomly spread across the sequencing lanes. The study analyzed two additional independent replicas of 1 million unique cDNA reads from the same blood draw for two donors, one aged 18 to 30 and one aged 80 or older. Paper-wide results and their limitations: Conclusive comparison of naive and antigen-experienced compartments was prevented by the profiling of bulk unsorted PBMCs. Observed TCR beta diversity per million T cells fell roughly linearly with age, and a significant reduction was already apparent by age around 40. Estimates of total diversity from one million sequenced T cells were regarded as lower bounds and underestimates. Compared with the aged group, more naive CD4+ T cells, fewer expanded clones and increased TCR diversity were shown by the long-lived group, suggesting age selection. Because donor CMV infection status was unknown, age-related changes in expanded clonotypes were potentially confounded. Observed TCR beta diversity correlated strongly with the percentage of naive T cells measured by flow cytometry.

The CDR3 contains 15 residues, cysteine and phenylalanine counted. The retained sequence is limited to the CDR3, 45 bases, with the frame set at the first base. The germline V gene gives CDR1 as SGHRS and CDR2 as YFSETQ. About this clonotype itself: What this receptor recognizes is not known. Within one base of it there is no much larger clone, and no base qualities were kept.

Systemically healthy Caucasian individuals from Russia, roughly 40 in total and aged about 6 to 90 years, were included as donors. Approximately 9.3 milliliters of peripheral blood were collected from each donor into EDTA-treated Vacutainer tubes. Ficoll-Paque density-gradient centrifugation was used to isolate PBMCs, with at least 6 million obtained per sample. Trizol reagent was used to extract total RNA from PBMCs, with at least 5 micrograms per sample. The percentages of naive CD45RAhigh/CD27high T cells were determined by flow cytometry on a PBMC aliquot from every donor. Libraries were constructed by 5' RACE. Sequencing used an Illumina HiSeq 2500. A second about 7 to 12 cycle PCR used a sample-barcoded 5' primer and a J-beta primer mix. A unique molecular identifier was introduced onto each TCR beta cDNA molecule by a template-switch 5' adaptor carrying 12 random nucleotides. Each sample yielded at least 2.5 million CDR3-containing paired-end reads. The Mint cDNA synthesis kit, primed by a TRBC-specific oligonucleotide, was used to synthesize first-strand cDNA from all RNA. Following uracil-DNA glycosylase treatment, all cDNA underwent a first 18-cycle PCR with the universal primers M1SS and BC2_uni_R. Under the source paper's analysis protocol: Each sample was normalized by randomly selecting 1 million high-quality reads, each carrying a distinct molecular identifier. Reads with shared molecular identifiers were discarded instead of being binned into consensus sequences. MiTCR, set to a Q25 quality threshold and the strictest error-elimination algorithm, was used for CDR3 identification, clonotype clustering and error correction. Lower-bound total TCR beta diversity was estimated with a nonparametric unseen species model using Euler transformation. The public reads were reanalyzed by TCRdb: fastp trimming at Q25, MiXCR alignment, in-frame beta chains only. Rows merge per CDR3 protein into single entries with the most common DNA and genes. Clone size and V and J calls follow TCRdb, not the original study. The sample table records about 730,000 distinct CDR3 sequences; approximately 43% of these occur just once. Less than 25% of the sample is held by the ten biggest clonotypes.

The sequence was obtained from an older woman in good health. The sequence links TRBV5-1 to TRBJ2-5; TRBD2 aligns with 12 central bases. The DNA matches TRBJ2-7 better at its end, which makes the J call doubtful. The sample comprised blood. Here is the DNA: TGCGCCAGCAGCCGAGGGACTAGCGGGTTATACGAGCAGTACTTC. Its protein reads: CASSRGTSGLYEQYF.